Presented here are 20 T cell receptor beta chains from one specimen sequenced in a study of cytomegalovirus exposure and HLA in healthy donors. 60 Vbeta and 13 Jbeta primers were used in PCR. Repertoires were generated with immunoSEQ multiplex PCR, while TCRdb's copy carries only in-frame clones and drops some. Among 150,000 to 200,000 clones listed, around 80% were seen once. Material: PBMCs. The source of these receptors is a woman aged 40 to 50 in good health and CMV-seronegative.

This chain connects TRBV7-8 to TRBJ1-2, with unresolved D. Between the trimmed V and J ends, which lost 1 base and 4 bases, there was a span of 7 bases. This CDR3 region has 13 residues. In germline, CDR1 is SGHVS, CDR2 FQNEAQ. CDR3 bases: TGTGCCAGCAGCTTAGACGAGAGCTATGGCTACACCTTC. It codes for CASSLDESYGYTF.

This rearrangement joins TRBV28 to TRBJ1-5; 7 bases fit TRBD1. With 4 bases clipped from V and 0 bases from J, the junction kept 6 bases outside the gene matches. Germline V gene sequence: CDR1 MDHEN, CDR2 SYDVKM. CDR3 size: 16 residues. CDR3 amino acids: CASSSAGTDSNQPQHF. The CDR3 DNA reads as TGTGCCAGCAGTTCCGCCGGGACAGATAGCAATCAGCCCCAGCATTTT.

The chain carries TRBV30 and TRBJ2-5; D might be TRBD1 (7 bases). Deletions cut 2 bases from V and 5 bases from J, with 15 bases between. Germline loops: CDR1 GTSNPN, CDR2 SVGIG (reference sequence). There are 14 residues in the CDR3. The CDR3 is CAWSPEGAQETQYF. The CDR3 coding sequence is TGTGCCTGGAGTCCGGAGGGGGCCCAGGAGACCCAGTACTTC.

The gene calls are TRBV7-2 and TRBJ1-1; 9 bases line up with TRBD1. Germline-derived CDR1 and CDR2 are SGHTA and FQGNSA. The CDR3 spans 14 residues. Germline trimming cut 3 bases from V and 3 bases from J; bases unmatched to any gene: 2. CDR3 loop: CASSFDRGDTEAFF. In DNA form, the CDR3 reads TGTGCCAGCAGCTTCGACAGGGGGGACACTGAAGCTTTCTTT.

This chain uses TRBV5-4 with TRBJ2-1; 11 positions agree with TRBD2. The CDR3 contains 18 residues. The germline V gene has CDR1 SGHNT and CDR2 YYREEE (reference sequence). Trimming cost V 1 base and J 3 bases; bases outside gene matches: 9. CDR3 loop: CASSLMTSGKADYNEQFF. CDR3 sequence (DNA): TGTGCCAGCAGCTTGATGACTAGCGGGAAAGCAGACTACAATGAGCAGTTCTTC.

This chain's CDR3 is CASTGQGLNTEAFF. The CDR3, as DNA: TGTGCCAGCACCGGACAGGGATTGAACACTGAAGCTTTCTTT. This sequence joins TRBV6-6 and TRBJ1-1; 8 nucleotides match TRBD1. Germline V gene lookup returns CDR1 MNHNY and CDR2 SVGAGI (reference sequence). This CDR3 is built from 14 residues. The V and J ends lost 7 bases and 0 bases, in that order; junction bases with no gene match: 4.

This clone was observed once. The CDR3 is CASSLKGLPGYTF. CDR3 DNA: TGTGCCAGCAGCCTTAAAGGACTGCCCGGCTACACCTTC. This rearrangement joins TRBV4-2 to TRBJ1-2; no clear D. Germline CDR1 LGHNA, CDR2 YNFKEQ. Deletions cut 4 bases from V and 8 bases from J, with 14 bases between. This CDR3 contains 13 residues.

The chain couples TRBV15 to TRBJ2-3; 14 bases are shared with TRBD2. The CDR3 is 19 residues long. Germline CDR1 is LNHNV and CDR2 is YYDKDF (reference sequence). Trimming removed 1 base from V and 4 bases from J; junction bases left unmatched: 10. CDR3 in amino acids: CATSRVRGTSGSSSDTQYF. CDR3 nucleotides: TGTGCCACCAGCAGAGTAAGAGGGACTAGCGGGAGTTCCTCAGATACGCAGTATTTT. Drawing the rest from reference TRBV15 and TRBJ2-3, the complete variable domain is DAMVIQNPRYQVTQFGKPVTLSCSQTLNHNVMYWYQQKSSQAPKLLFHYYDKDFNNEADTPDNFQSRRPNTSFCFLDIRSPGLGDTAMYLCATSRVRGTSGSSSDTQYFGPGTRLTVL.

CDR3 residues: CASSTSMGKTQYF. The CDR3, as DNA: TGTGCCAGCAGTACTAGCATGGGGAAGACCCAGTACTTC. The chain couples TRBV6-5 to TRBJ2-5, with a tentative D call TRBD2 (6 bases). CDR1 and CDR2 from the germline V gene are MNHEY and SVGAGI. The CDR3 totals 13 residues. V lost 5 bases and J 6 bases, leaving 13 bases between the germline ends.

The chain combines TRBV4-2 with TRBJ2-3; 9 bases match TRBD2. This CDR3 spans 16 amino acids. V lost 0 bases, J lost 3 bases, and 4 bases stayed unmatched. The germline V gene encodes CDR1 LGHNA and CDR2 YNFKEQ. For the CDR3, the DNA is TGTGCCAGCAGCCAAGAGCGGGGGGGCGGGACAGATACGCAGTATTTT. It translates to CASSQERGGGTDTQYF.

The CDR3 sequence: CASSYGRLAGHNEQFF. The CDR3 DNA follows: TGTGCCAGCAGTTATGGACGACTAGCGGGACACAATGAGCAGTTCTTC. The V and J genes are TRBV6-6 and TRBJ2-1; 11 bases align to TRBD2. Germline CDR1 reads MNHNY; CDR2 reads SVGAGI (reference sequence). Germline trimming cut 3 bases from V and 5 bases from J; bases unmatched to any gene: 6. CDR3 length: 16 amino acids.

J is TRBJ1-6 and V is TRBV2; D ambiguous. Germline CDR1 SNHLY, CDR2 FYNNEI. V gave up 0 bases and J gave up 0 bases, with 9 bases separating them. CDR3 length: 17 amino acids. In nucleotides, the CDR3 is TGTGCCAGCAGTGAAGCTCCAGCGAGCTCCTATAATTCACCCCTCCACTTT. Amino acid sequence: CASSEAPASSYNSPLHF.

CDR3 DNA: TGCGCCAGCAGCTGGGGGGGACTAGCGGGGAGGTACGAGCAGTACTTC. It translates to CASSWGGLAGRYEQYF. The rearrangement joins TRBV5-1 to TRBJ2-7, with 13 bases that match TRBD2. CDR1 and CDR2 from the germline V gene are SGHRS and YFSETQ. The CDR3 spans 16 residues. Unmatched junction bases numbered 7, after V lost 3 bases and J lost 4 bases.

Remarks on this clone: This CDR3 is also generated by other DNA sequences in the sample. The chain uses TRBV2 and TRBJ1-1, with D maybe TRBD1 (5 bases). CDR3 length: 13 amino acids. Germline CDR1 SNHLY, CDR2 FYNNEI. V was pared by 2 bases and J by 5 bases, with 9 bases between. In DNA, the CDR3 is TGTGCCAGCAGTGAACAGGGAATTACTGAAGCTTTCTTT. Translating it yields CASSEQGITEAFF.

The chain recombines TRBV30 with TRBJ2-6, with 7 nucleotides matching TRBD1. The CDR3 has 16 residues. With 4 bases clipped from V and 0 bases from J, the junction kept 6 bases outside the gene matches. Germline assignment: CDR1 GTSNPN and CDR2 SVGIG (reference sequence). The CDR3 bases are TGTGCCTGGAAGAAGGACAGGAGCTCTGGGGCCAACGTCCTGACTTTC. Residues: CAWKKDRSSGANVLTF.

The V gene is TRBV5-1, the J gene TRBJ1-2; 9 bases fit TRBD1. This CDR3 is built from 13 residues. Germline-derived CDR1 and CDR2 are SGHRS and YFSETQ. V shed 7 bases, J shed 0 bases, and the junction held 1 base outside the gene matches. CDR3 coding DNA: TGCGCCAGCGGACAGGGGACTAACTATGGCTACACCTTC. It yields the protein CASGQGTNYGYTF.

The J gene is TRBJ2-1, the V gene TRBV7-2, with a possible D match to TRBD2 (6 bases). V was pared by 5 bases and J by 0 bases, with 11 bases between. CDR3 length: 15 residues. CDR1 is SGHTA, CDR2 FQGNSA, per germline. The CDR3 protein is CASSRDSSSYNEQFF. CDR3 sequence (DNA): TGTGCCAGCAGCCGGGACTCAAGCTCCTACAATGAGCAGTTCTTC.

The V and J genes are TRBV7-9 and TRBJ2-7, with 8 nucleotides matching TRBD1. Losses at the gene ends were 11 bases for V and 0 bases for J; bases not matched to a gene: 6. From germline, CDR1 is SEHNR and CDR2 FQNEAQ (reference sequence). The CDR3 has 13 amino acids. Written as DNA, the CDR3 is TGTGCCGGGGGACAGGATAGCTCCTACGAGCAGTACTTC. Its translation is CAGGQDSSYEQYF.

The J gene is TRBJ2-5, the V gene TRBV14; D possibly corresponds to TRBD2 (5 bases). V was trimmed by 1 base and J by 1 base, leaving 13 bases between them. The CDR3 has 16 amino acids. Germline CDR1 reads SGHDN; CDR2 reads FVKESK. The CDR3 DNA reads as TGTGCCAGCAGCCAAGGACTAACCGATTTCCAAGAGACCCAGTACTTC. It specifies CASSQGLTDFQETQYF.

In its sample, this clone was seen a few times. The rearrangement links TRBV5-4 to TRBJ1-4; perhaps TRBD1 as D (6 bases). V was trimmed by 1 base and J by 0 bases, leaving 10 bases between them. This CDR3 comprises 16 residues. Germline V gene sequence: CDR1 SGHNT, CDR2 YYREEE (reference sequence). The CDR3 DNA sequence: TGTGCCAGCAGCTTGCCAGGGGACCCAACTAATGAAAAACTGTTTTTT. This sequence encodes CASSLPGDPTNEKLFF.